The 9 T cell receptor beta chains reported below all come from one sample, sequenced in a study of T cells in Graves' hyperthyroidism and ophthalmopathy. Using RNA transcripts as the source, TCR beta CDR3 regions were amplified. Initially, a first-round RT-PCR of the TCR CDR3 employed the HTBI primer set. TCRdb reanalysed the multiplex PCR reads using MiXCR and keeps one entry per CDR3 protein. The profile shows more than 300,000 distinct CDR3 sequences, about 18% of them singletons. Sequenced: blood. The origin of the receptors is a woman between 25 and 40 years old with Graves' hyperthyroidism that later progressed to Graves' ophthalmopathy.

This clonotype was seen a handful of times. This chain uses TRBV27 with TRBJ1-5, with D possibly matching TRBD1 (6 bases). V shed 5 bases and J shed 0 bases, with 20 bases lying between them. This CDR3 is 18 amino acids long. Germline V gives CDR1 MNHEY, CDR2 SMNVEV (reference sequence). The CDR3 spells CASSHIYRDIPSNQPQHF. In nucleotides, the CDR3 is TGTGCCAGCAGTCACATTTACAGGGACATACCTAGCAATCAGCCCCAGCATTTT.

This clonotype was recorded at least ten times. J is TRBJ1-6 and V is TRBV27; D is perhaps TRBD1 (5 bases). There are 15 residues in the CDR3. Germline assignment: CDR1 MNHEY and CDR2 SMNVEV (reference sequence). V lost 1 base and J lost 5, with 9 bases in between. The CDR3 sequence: CASSLYGANNSPLHF. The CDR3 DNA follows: TGTGCCAGCAGTTTATACGGGGCAAATAATTCACCCCTCCACTTT.

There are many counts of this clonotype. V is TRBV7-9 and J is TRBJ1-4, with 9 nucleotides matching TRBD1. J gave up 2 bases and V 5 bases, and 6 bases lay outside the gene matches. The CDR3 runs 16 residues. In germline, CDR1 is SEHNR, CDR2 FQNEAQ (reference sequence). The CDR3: CASSTRDRATNEKLFF. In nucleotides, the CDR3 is TGTGCCAGCAGCACCCGGGACAGGGCCACTAATGAAAAACTGTTTTTT.

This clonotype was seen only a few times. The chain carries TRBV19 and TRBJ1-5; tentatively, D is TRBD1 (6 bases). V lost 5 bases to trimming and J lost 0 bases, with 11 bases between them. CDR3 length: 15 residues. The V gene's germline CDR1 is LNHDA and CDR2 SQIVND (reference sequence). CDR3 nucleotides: TGTGCCAGTAGTGCCCTACAGGGTAGCAATCAGCCCCAGCATTTT. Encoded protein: CASSALQGSNQPQHF.

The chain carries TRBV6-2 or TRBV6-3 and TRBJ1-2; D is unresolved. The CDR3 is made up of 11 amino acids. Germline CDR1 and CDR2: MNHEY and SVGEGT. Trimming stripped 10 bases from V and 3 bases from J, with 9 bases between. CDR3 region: CATSGYYGYTF. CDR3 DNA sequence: TGTGCCACCAGCGGCTACTATGGCTACACCTTC.

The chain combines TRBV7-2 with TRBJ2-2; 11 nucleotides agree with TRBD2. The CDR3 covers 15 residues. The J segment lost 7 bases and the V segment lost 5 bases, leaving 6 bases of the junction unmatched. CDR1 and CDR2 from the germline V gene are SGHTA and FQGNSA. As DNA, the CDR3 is TGTGCCAGCAGCAATAGCGGGAGGGGGAACGGGGAGCTGTTTTTT. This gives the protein CASSNSGRGNGELFF.

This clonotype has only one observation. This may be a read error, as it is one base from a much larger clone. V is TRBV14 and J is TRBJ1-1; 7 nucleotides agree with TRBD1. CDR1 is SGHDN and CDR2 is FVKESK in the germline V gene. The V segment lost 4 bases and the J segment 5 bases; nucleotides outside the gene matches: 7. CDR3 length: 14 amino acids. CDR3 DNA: TGTGCCAGCAGCCGGGCCAGGGGGGCGACTGAAGCTTTCTTT. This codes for CASSRARGATEAFF.

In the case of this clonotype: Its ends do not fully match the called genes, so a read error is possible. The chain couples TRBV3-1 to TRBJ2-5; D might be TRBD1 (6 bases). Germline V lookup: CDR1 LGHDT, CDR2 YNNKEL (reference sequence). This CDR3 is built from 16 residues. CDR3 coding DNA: TGTGCCAGCAGTCAAGTTAGGAACAGGGTCAAAGAGACCCAGTACTTC. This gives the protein CASSQVRNRVKETQYF.

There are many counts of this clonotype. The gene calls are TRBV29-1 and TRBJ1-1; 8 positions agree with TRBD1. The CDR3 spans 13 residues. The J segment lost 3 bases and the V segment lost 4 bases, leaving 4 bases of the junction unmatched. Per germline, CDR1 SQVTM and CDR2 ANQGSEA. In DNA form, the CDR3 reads TGCAGCGTTGGCGGACAGGGTGACACTGAAGCTTTCTTT. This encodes CSVGGQGDTEAFF.